This TCR beta chain was captured in a study of regulatory T cells in long-lasting Graves disease. Study-wide findings and caveats: Sample size, which was small, may have reduced accuracy.

Time point reported: newly diagnosed GD, antithyroid drugs for less than 3 months. Making the TCR library involved RNA that had been extracted from PBMCs. This clonotype was observed many times. The antigen is undetermined. Trimming removed 6 bases at V and 15 bases at J, with 15 bases between. Germline-derived CDR1 and CDR2 are SGHTA and FQGNSA. The CDR3 runs to 11 residues. With iRepertoire HTBI primers and Arm-PCR of CDR3 regions, TCR beta libraries were built. TCRdb called the multiplex PCR reads again in MiXCR, with one record for every CDR3 protein. The sample holds over 450,000 distinct CDR3 sequences; more than 10% are singletons and the top ten take approximately 9.6%. These records were also assigned to another study, of T cells in Graves' hyperthyroidism and ophthalmopathy.

The specimen was peripheral blood mononuclear cells (PBMCs), collected at new diagnosis, from a patient treated with antithyroid drugs. The TCR sequence derives from a woman aged 30 to 39 with Graves disease. The V and J genes are TRBV7-2 and TRBJ2-1; D gene unclear. The CDR3 DNA reads as TGTACCAGCAGAGGCGGAGTAACGGGGTTCTTC. Translated: CTSRGGVTGFF.